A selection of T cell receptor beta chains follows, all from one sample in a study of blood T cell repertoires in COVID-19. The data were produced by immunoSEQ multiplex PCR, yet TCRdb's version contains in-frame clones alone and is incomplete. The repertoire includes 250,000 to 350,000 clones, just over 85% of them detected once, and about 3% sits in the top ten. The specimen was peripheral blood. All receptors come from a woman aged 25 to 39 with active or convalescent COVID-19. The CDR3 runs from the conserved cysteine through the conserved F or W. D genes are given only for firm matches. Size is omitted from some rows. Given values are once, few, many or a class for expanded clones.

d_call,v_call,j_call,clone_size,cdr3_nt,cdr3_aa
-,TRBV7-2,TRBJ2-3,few,TGTGCCAGCAGCTTCAGGGATCCCCTTCGGGCTACGCAGTATTTT,CASSFRDPLRATQYF
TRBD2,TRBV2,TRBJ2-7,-,TGTGCCAGCAGTGGCCTAGCGGGGGGCCAAATGAACTACGAGCAGTACTTC,CASSGLAGGQMNYEQYF
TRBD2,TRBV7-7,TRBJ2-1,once,TGTGCTAGCAGCCGTAGCGGGTGGGATGAGCAGTTCTTC,CASSRSGWDEQFF
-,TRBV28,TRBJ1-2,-,TGTGCCAGCAGTTTGCGGGATTTAAGTCGCTACACCTTC,CASSLRDLSRYTF
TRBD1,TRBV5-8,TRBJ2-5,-,TGTGCCAGCAGCGTCGGACAGGGCCAAGAGACCCAGTACTTC,CASSVGQGQETQYF
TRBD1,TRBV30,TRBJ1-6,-,TGTGCCTCAGGACAGGGTAATTCACCCCTCCACTTT,CASGQGNSPLHF
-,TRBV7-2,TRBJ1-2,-,TGTGCCAGCAGCTCCACCGGAGGGTTCGGCTACACCTTC,CASSSTGGFGYTF
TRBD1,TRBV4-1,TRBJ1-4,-,TGCGCCAGCAGACTAGACAGGGGGAATGAAAAACTGTTTTTT,CASRLDRGNEKLFF
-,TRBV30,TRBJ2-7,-,TGTGCCTGGAGTGAAGCTACAGGCTACGAGCAGTACTTC,CAWSEATGYEQYF
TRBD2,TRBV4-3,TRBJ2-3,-,TGCGCCAGCAGCCAAGAATTGGGGACTAGCATCGGGCGGGCAGATACGCAGTATTTT,CASSQELGTSIGRADTQYF
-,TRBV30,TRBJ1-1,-,TGTGCCTGGAGATCTTTTTTATATGAGGGAAGTAGGACTGAAGCTTTCTTT,CAWRSFLYEGSRTEAFF
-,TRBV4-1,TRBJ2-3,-,TGCGCCAGCAGAGGGGTAAGGAGCACAGATACGCAGTATTTT,CASRGVRSTDTQYF
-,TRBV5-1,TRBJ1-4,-,TGCGCCAGCAGTCTGGCAGGGGAGGGTGAAAAACTGTTTTTT,CASSLAGEGEKLFF
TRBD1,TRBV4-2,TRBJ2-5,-,TGTGCCAGCAGCCAGTCCGGGACAGGGGCGGAGGAGACCCAGTACTTC,CASSQSGTGAEETQYF
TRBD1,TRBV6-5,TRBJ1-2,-,TGTGCCAGCACCGTAGAGGACAGGGGAGATGGCTACACCTTC,CASTVEDRGDGYTF
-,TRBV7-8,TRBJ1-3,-,TGTGCCAGCAGCCTCCTTGGACGCAGGGTAAGAAGGGGTCCTGGAAACACCATATATTTT,CASSLLGRRVRRGPGNTIYF
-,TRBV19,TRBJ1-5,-,TGTGCCAGTAGTATAGCGGCAGGGGGCAATCAGCCCCAGCATTTT,CASSIAAGGNQPQHF
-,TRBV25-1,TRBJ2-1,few,TGTGCCAGCAGTGAGGCAGGCCCCAGCTCCTACAATGAGCAGTTCTTC,CASSEAGPSSYNEQFF
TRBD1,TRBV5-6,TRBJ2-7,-,TGTGCCAGCAGCCACAAACAGGGGGCCCTCTCCTACGAGCAGTACTTC,CASSHKQGALSYEQYF
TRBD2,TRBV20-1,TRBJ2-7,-,TGCAGTGCTAGTGACCCCTTGGAGCGGGGTCTCACCTACGAGCAGTACTTC,CSASDPLERGLTYEQYF
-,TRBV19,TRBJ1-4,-,TGTGCCACCTCGGGCGGGTTTCTTCGTGAAAAACTGTTTTTT,CATSGGFLREKLFF
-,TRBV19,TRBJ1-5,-,TGTGCCAGTAAAGACAGTATAGGCAATCAGCCCCAGCATTTT,CASKDSIGNQPQHF
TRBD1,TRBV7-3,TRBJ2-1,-,TGTGCCAGCAGCCGTACAGGGGCAGATTACAATGAGCAGTTCTTC,CASSRTGADYNEQFF
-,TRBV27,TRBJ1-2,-,TGTGCCAGCAGTTTGAGGGGGGGTGGCTATGGCTACACCTTC,CASSLRGGGYGYTF
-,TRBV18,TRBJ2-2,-,TGTGCCAGCTCACCAAACCTCCGCGACGGGGAGCTGTTTTTT,CASSPNLRDGELFF
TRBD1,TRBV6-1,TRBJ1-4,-,TGTGCCAGCAGTGAAGGGGGGACAGGCGGGGAAAAACTGTTTTTT,CASSEGGTGGEKLFF
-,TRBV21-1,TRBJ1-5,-,TGTGCCAGCAGCAAAGAACAGCTCCGTCAGCCCCAGCATTTT,CASSKEQLRQPQHF
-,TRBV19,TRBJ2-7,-,TGTGCCACCGCACAGGGCTTGACGGAGGAGCAGTACTTC,CATAQGLTEEQYF
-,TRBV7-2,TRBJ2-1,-,TGTGCCAGCAGCTTAGGCGATGAGCAGTTCTTC,CASSLGDEQFF
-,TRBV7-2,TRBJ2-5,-,TGTGCCAGCAGCCCGTTCCAAGAGACCCAGTACTTC,CASSPFQETQYF
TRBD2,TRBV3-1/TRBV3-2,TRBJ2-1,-,TGTGCCAGCAGCCACACAGGACTAGCGGGGGTACATGAGCAGTTCTTC,CASSHTGLAGVHEQFF
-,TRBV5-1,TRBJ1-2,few,TGCGCCAGCAGCCCGGAAGGCGGTTTCGGCTATGGCTACACCTTC,CASSPEGGFGYGYTF
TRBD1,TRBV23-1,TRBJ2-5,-,TGCGCCAGCACCCTTCTGGGGGACAGGGCTCAAGAGACCCAGTACTTC,CASTLLGDRAQETQYF
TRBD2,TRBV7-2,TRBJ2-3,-,TGTGCCAGCAGCCTGGGACTAGCGGGGGTCTCGTCGGATACGCAGTATTTT,CASSLGLAGVSSDTQYF
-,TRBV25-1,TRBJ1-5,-,TGTGCCAGCAGTGAAGAAGTCGGGGAAGGGCAGCCCCAGCATTTT,CASSEEVGEGQPQHF
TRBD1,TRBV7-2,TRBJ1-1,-,TGTGCCAGCAGCGCGCAGGGACAGGTGAACACTGAAGCTTTCTTT,CASSAQGQVNTEAFF
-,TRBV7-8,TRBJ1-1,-,TGTGCCAGCAGCTTATCAGGGTTGAACACTGAAGCTTTCTTT,CASSLSGLNTEAFF
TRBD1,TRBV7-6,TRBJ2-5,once,TGTGCCAGCAGCCCGATGGACAGGGTGAGGGAGACCCAGTACTTC,CASSPMDRVRETQYF
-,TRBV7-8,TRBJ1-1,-,TGTGCCAGCAGCTTATCCGGGACATTGAACACTGAAGCTTTCTTT,CASSLSGTLNTEAFF
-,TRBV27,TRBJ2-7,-,TGTGCCAGCAGTTTACAGGGGCTGGGCGAGCAGTACTTC,CASSLQGLGEQYF
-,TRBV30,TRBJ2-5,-,TGTGCCTGGAGTGTCCGGGGGAGAGAGACCCAGTACTTC,CAWSVRGRETQYF
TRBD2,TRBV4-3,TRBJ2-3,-,TGCGCCAGCAGCCAAGAGGGGGGGGGCACAGATACGCAGTATTTT,CASSQEGGGTDTQYF
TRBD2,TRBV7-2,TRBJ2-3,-,TGTGCCAGCAGCCCGGCTCACGGACTAGCGGGGGTACGCACAGATACGCAGTATTTT,CASSPAHGLAGVRTDTQYF
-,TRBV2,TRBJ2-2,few,TGTGCCAGCAGTATGCGTAGTTGGGAGCTGTTTTTT,CASSMRSWELFF
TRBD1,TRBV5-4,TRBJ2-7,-,TGTGCCAGCAGCTTCGGGACAGGAGGCTACGAGCAGTACTTC,CASSFGTGGYEQYF
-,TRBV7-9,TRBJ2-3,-,TGTGCCAGCAGCTTAATCGGGGAGTTAGATACGCAGTATTTT,CASSLIGELDTQYF
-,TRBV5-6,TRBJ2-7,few,TGTGCCAGCACCCGAGGGACTGCAGCCTACGAGCAGTACTTC,CASTRGTAAYEQYF